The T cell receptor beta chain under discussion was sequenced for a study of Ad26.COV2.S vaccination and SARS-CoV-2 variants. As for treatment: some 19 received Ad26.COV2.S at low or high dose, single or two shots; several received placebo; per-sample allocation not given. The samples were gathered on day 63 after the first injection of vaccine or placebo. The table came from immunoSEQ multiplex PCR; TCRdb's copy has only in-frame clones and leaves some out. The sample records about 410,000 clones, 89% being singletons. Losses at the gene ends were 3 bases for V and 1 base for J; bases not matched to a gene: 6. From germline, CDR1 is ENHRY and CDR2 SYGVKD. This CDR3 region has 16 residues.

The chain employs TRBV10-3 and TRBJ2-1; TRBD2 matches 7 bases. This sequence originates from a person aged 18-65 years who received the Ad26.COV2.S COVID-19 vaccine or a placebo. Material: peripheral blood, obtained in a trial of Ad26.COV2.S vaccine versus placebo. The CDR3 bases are TGTGCCATCAGTGAAAGTCCAGCGGGGTCCTACAATGAGCAGTTCTTC. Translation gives CAISESPAGSYNEQFF.